The 27 T cell receptor beta chains in this list originate from one sample, sequenced in a study of cytomegalovirus exposure and HLA in healthy donors. Clones were read by immunoSEQ multiplex PCR, and TCRdb kept only the in-frame ones, dropping some. The data contain 180,000 or so clones, approximately 80% of them singletons. Material for sequencing was PBMCs. The receptors shown here come from a woman aged 25 to 39 in good health and CMV-seropositive.

The chain couples TRBV15 to TRBJ2-2, with 8 bases lining up with TRBD2. V shed 0 bases and J 3 bases; nucleotides not matched to a gene: 6. From germline, CDR1 is LNHNV and CDR2 YYDKDF (reference sequence). The CDR3 is 17 residues long. CDR3 region: CATSRDREGRDTGELFF. For the CDR3, the DNA is TGTGCCACCAGCAGAGATCGGGAGGGAAGGGACACCGGGGAGCTGTTTTTT.

The DNA for the CDR3 is TGCAGCGTCTCTACAGGGTTCTTGGAGTATGAGCAGTTCTTC. This translates into CSVSTGFLEYEQFF. The rearrangement links TRBV29-1 to TRBJ2-1; D is possibly TRBD1 (6 bases). Between the trimmed V and J ends, which lost 6 bases and 8 bases, there was a span of 20 bases. CDR3 size: 14 residues. Germline V gives CDR1 SQVTM, CDR2 ANQGSEA.

The rearrangement joins TRBV18 to TRBJ1-2; 8 bases fit TRBD1. Germline V gene lookup returns CDR1 KGHSH and CDR2 LQKENI. The V and J ends lost 5 bases and 3 bases, in that order; junction bases with no gene match: 5. CDR3 length: 14 residues. In DNA form, the CDR3 reads TGTGCCAGCTCATTGGAGACAGGGGACTATGGCTACACCTTC. Protein product: CASSLETGDYGYTF.

J is TRBJ2-7 and V is TRBV19, with 8 bases matching TRBD1. The junction had 5 bases not matched to a gene; V was cut back by 5 bases and J by 5 bases. The CDR3 is made up of 13 amino acids. Germline assignment: CDR1 LNHDA and CDR2 SQIVND (reference sequence). The CDR3 DNA reads TGTGCCAGTAGTGGCAGGGGGCTCGACGAGCAGTACTTC. The encoded protein is CASSGRGLDEQYF.

This rearrangement joins TRBV18 to TRBJ2-7, with 8 bases lining up with TRBD1. Per germline, CDR1 KGHSH and CDR2 LQKENI. The CDR3 contains 14 residues. V lost 2 bases to trimming and J lost 7 bases; unmatched junction nucleotides: 7. The DNA for the CDR3 is TGTGCCAGCTCACCAGACAGGGGTTCGGGGGAGCAGTACTTC. Translating it yields CASSPDRGSGEQYF.

This rearrangement joins TRBV14 to TRBJ2-7, with 10 bases identical to TRBD2. Germline V gene lookup returns CDR1 SGHDN and CDR2 FVKESK. The CDR3 length is 16 residues. Trimming removed 0 bases from V and 2 bases from J; junction bases left unmatched: 4. The CDR3 here is CASSQDSTSGAYEQYF. CDR3 in DNA: TGTGCCAGCAGCCAAGATTCCACTAGCGGGGCCTACGAGCAGTACTTC.

This chain connects TRBV7-8 to TRBJ1-2; D may be TRBD1 (5 bases). The germline V gene has CDR1 SGHVS and CDR2 FQNEAQ. This CDR3 comprises 14 residues. With 1 base removed from V and 4 bases from J, the gap between germline ends came to 10 bases. CDR3 region: CASSLEKGPYGYTF. CDR3 DNA sequence: TGTGCCAGCAGCTTAGAAAAGGGGCCCTATGGCTACACCTTC. Full variable domain (remainder filled in from reference TRBV7-8 and TRBJ1-2): GAGVSQSPRYKVAKRGQDVALRCDPISGHVSLFWYQQALGQGPEFLTYFQNEAQLDKSGLPSDRFFAERPEGSVSTLKIQRTQQEDSAVYLCASSLEKGPYGYTFGSGTRLTVV.

The chain links TRBV27 to TRBJ1-5, with 9 bases aligning to TRBD1. The CDR3 has 16 residues. V gave up 5 bases and J gave up 4 bases; unmatched junction bases: 9. Germline V gene lookup returns CDR1 MNHEY and CDR2 SMNVEV (reference sequence). In DNA, the CDR3 is TGTGCCAGCAGTCCGATGGGACAGGGAGGGAATCAGCCCCAGCATTTT. It is translated as CASSPMGQGGNQPQHF.

This clone occurred once. V gene TRBV5-1 combines with J gene TRBJ2-3; 11 nucleotides agree with TRBD2. This CDR3 has 15 residues. The V and J ends lost 0 bases and 5 bases, in that order; junction bases with no gene match: 2. In germline, CDR1 is SGHRS, CDR2 YFSETQ. CDR3: CASSLELAGVDTQYF. CDR3 DNA sequence: TGCGCCAGCAGCTTGGAACTAGCGGGAGTAGATACGCAGTATTTT. The full variable domain, rest sourced from reference TRBV5-1 and TRBJ2-3, is KAGVTQTPRYLIKTRGQQVTLSCSPISGHRSVSWYQQTPGQGLQFLFEYFSETQRNKGNFPGRFSGRQFSNSRSEMNVSTLELGDSALYLCASSLELAGVDTQYFGPGTRLTVL.

The rearrangement joins TRBV5-6 to TRBJ2-7; TRBD1 might be the D (6 bases). The CDR3 is made up of 15 amino acids. V was trimmed by 0 bases and J by 2 bases, leaving 12 bases between them. CDR1 SGHDT and CDR2 YYEEEE come from the germline V gene. CDR3 loop: CASSLAGAGTYEQYF. As DNA, the CDR3 is TGTGCCAGCAGCTTGGCAGGGGCGGGTACCTACGAGCAGTACTTC. The full variable domain, with the rest looked up from reference TRBV5-6 and TRBJ2-7, is DAGVTQSPTHLIKTRGQQVTLRCSPKSGHDTVSWYQQALGQGPQFIFQYYEEEERQRGNFPDRFSGHQFPNYSSELNVNALLLGDSALYLCASSLAGAGTYEQYFGPGTRLTVT.

This rearrangement joins TRBV25-1 to TRBJ1-1; tentatively, D is TRBD1 (5 bases). V lost 6 bases, J lost 6 bases, and 14 bases lay in between. The CDR3 covers 13 residues. Germline CDR1 reads MGHDK; CDR2 reads SYGVNS. In nucleotides, the CDR3 is TGTGCCAGCAGCTTGGTCCAGGGTGCTGAAGCTTTCTTT. It is translated as CASSLVQGAEAFF.

This sequence joins TRBV9 and TRBJ1-2, with unresolved D. The CDR3 covers 14 residues. The V gene's germline CDR1 is SGDLS and CDR2 YYNGEE. V dropped 3 bases and J dropped 4 bases, with 13 bases sitting between them. The CDR3 reads CASSARGSIYGYTF. The CDR3 nucleotides are TGTGCCAGCAGCGCCCGTGGGAGTATCTATGGCTACACCTTC.

This clone has just a few counts. The chain carries TRBV30 and TRBJ1-5, with D unclear. The germline gives CDR1 GTSNPN, CDR2 SVGIG (reference sequence). The CDR3 is 13 amino acids. V lost 1 base and J 6 bases, leaving 10 bases between the germline ends. CDR3 in DNA: TGTGCCTGGAGTGGGGCAGTGGCTCAGCCCCAGCATTTT. Protein sequence: CAWSGAVAQPQHF.

This sequence joins TRBV4-2 and TRBJ1-1; 7 bases fit TRBD1. The CDR3 consists of 15 residues. Germline V gene data show CDR1 as LGHNA and CDR2 as YNFKEQ. V lost 0 bases to trimming and J lost 6 bases; unmatched junction nucleotides: 7. This chain's CDR3 is CASSQDDVGGAEAFF. The CDR3 DNA is TGTGCCAGCAGCCAAGACGACGTAGGGGGCGCTGAAGCTTTCTTT.

On this clone: The junction departs from germline at one end; a sequencing error may be responsible. V and J are TRBV2 and TRBJ2-7; D might be TRBD1 (6 bases). Germline loops: CDR1 SNHLY, CDR2 FYNNEI. The length of the CDR3 is 12 residues. CDR3 in amino acids: CASRGTGSESSF. The CDR3 coding sequence is TGTGCCAGCAGAGGAACAGGGTCAGAGAGTTCTTTC.

The chain uses TRBV28 and TRBJ2-1; no clear D gene. The V gene lost 5 bases and the J gene lost 7 bases, with 9 bases spanning the gap. CDR1 MDHEN and CDR2 SYDVKM come from the germline V gene. The CDR3 totals 12 residues. The CDR3 region is CASSPYLNEQFF. The CDR3 DNA sequence: TGTGCCAGCAGTCCCTACCTAAATGAGCAGTTCTTC.

The chain joins TRBV18 to TRBJ1-1; D perhaps matches TRBD1 (6 bases). V lost 1 base, J lost 6 bases, and 6 bases lay in between. CDR3 size: 12 residues. Germline lookup yields CDR1 KGHSH and CDR2 LQKENI. CDR3 in amino acids: CASSPQGAEAFF. CDR3 bases: TGTGCCAGCTCACCACAGGGGGCTGAAGCTTTCTTT.

The chain has TRBV9 and TRBJ2-3; D unresolved. The CDR3 extends over 16 amino acids. Trimming took off 4 bases at V and 2 bases at J, with 17 bases between the two ends. From germline, CDR1 is SGDLS and CDR2 YYNGEE. The CDR3 DNA follows: TGTGCCAGCAGCTTCCGCGGCACGTACCCCACAGATACGCAGTATTTT. Amino acid sequence: CASSFRGTYPTDTQYF.

The rearrangement joins TRBV19 to TRBJ2-4, with D possibly TRBD2 on 6 matching bases. The CDR3 runs to 12 residues. Germline V CDR1 and CDR2: LNHDA, SQIVND (reference sequence). V lost 6 bases to trimming and J lost 11 bases, with 14 bases between them. For the CDR3, the DNA is TGTGCCAGTAGGGAGGGGACCGGCGTTCAGTACTTC. Protein product: CASREGTGVQYF.

The rearrangement joins TRBV9 to TRBJ2-7, with 10 nucleotides matching TRBD2. There are 16 residues in the CDR3. V lost 2 bases, J lost 0 bases, and 5 bases stayed unmatched. Germline CDR1 is SGDLS and CDR2 is YYNGEE. CDR3 DNA sequence: TGTGCCAGCAGCGTTTCTGGGACTAGCGCCTCCTACGAGCAGTACTTC. Protein: CASSVSGTSASYEQYF.

The rearrangement uses TRBV11-2 and TRBJ1-3, with 8 bases identical to TRBD1. Trimming took 4 bases from V and 0 from J; bases not matched to a gene: 5. The CDR3 consists of 16 residues. Germline V gene lookup returns CDR1 SGHAT and CDR2 FQNNGV. CDR3 bases: TGTGCCAGCAGCTCGGGACAGGCGATCTCTGGAAACACCATATATTTT. As protein: CASSSGQAISGNTIYF.

This clone came up a few times. This sequence joins TRBV5-1 and TRBJ1-2; possibly TRBD1 for D (5 bases). V lost 5 bases and J 8 bases, leaving 19 bases between the germline ends. This CDR3 is built from 14 residues. Germline CDR1 SGHRS, CDR2 YFSETQ. CDR3 sequence: CASRPHTGAEGYTF. The CDR3 DNA reads as TGCGCCAGCAGACCGCACACAGGAGCCGAAGGCTACACCTTC.

This chain connects TRBV28 to TRBJ2-7, with a tentative D call TRBD2 (6 bases). V was trimmed by 5 bases and J by 3 bases, leaving 11 bases between them. Per germline, CDR1 MDHEN and CDR2 SYDVKM. The CDR3 extends over 13 amino acids. The DNA of the CDR3 is TGTGCCAGCAGTCCTGGGGGGATCTACGAGCAGTACTTC. Translation gives CASSPGGIYEQYF.

CDR3 nucleotides: TGTGCCAGCAGTGATTCAGGGCTTGAGGTTGTGAAGCAGTTCTTC. Translating it yields CASSDSGLEVVKQFF. The chain joins TRBV6-4 to TRBJ2-1, with D possibly matching TRBD1 (5 bases). The CDR3 extends over 15 amino acids. V was trimmed by 3 bases and J by 11 bases, leaving 20 bases between them. CDR1 MRHNA and CDR2 SNTAGT come from the germline V gene.

This clone appeared once. The chain links TRBV7-2 to TRBJ2-1; 7 bases agree with TRBD2. CDR3 length equals 15 residues. J was trimmed by 2 bases and V by 1 base; bases with no gene match: 2. Germline CDR1 SGHTA, CDR2 FQGNSA. CDR3 DNA sequence: TGTGCCAGCAGCTTAGATAGCGGGCCCTACAATGAGCAGTTCTTC. Translated: CASSLDSGPYNEQFF. The whole variable domain, filled in from reference TRBV7-2 and TRBJ2-1, reads GAGVSQSPSNKVTEKGKDVELRCDPISGHTALYWYRQSLGQGLEFLIYFQGNSAPDKSGLPSDRFSAERTGGSVSTLTIQRTQQEDSAVYLCASSLDSGPYNEQFFGPGTRLTVL.

The chain has TRBV27 and TRBJ2-7, with 8 bases aligning to TRBD2. V lost 10 bases and J lost 5; bases outside the gene matches: 4. Germline V lookup: CDR1 MNHEY, CDR2 SMNVEV (reference sequence). The CDR3 runs to 11 residues. The CDR3, as DNA: TGTGCCACACGAGCGGGGGACGAGCAGTACTTC. The encoded protein is CATRAGDEQYF.

The chain has TRBV6-5 and TRBJ1-1, with 7 bases that match TRBD1. Germline values: CDR1 MNHEY, CDR2 SVGAGI. The trim removed 5 bases at V and 4 bases at J, leaving 4 bases unmatched. CDR3 length: 13 amino acids. CDR3: CASSRQGITEAFF. The DNA of the CDR3 is TGTGCCAGCAGTAGACAGGGAATCACTGAAGCTTTCTTT.